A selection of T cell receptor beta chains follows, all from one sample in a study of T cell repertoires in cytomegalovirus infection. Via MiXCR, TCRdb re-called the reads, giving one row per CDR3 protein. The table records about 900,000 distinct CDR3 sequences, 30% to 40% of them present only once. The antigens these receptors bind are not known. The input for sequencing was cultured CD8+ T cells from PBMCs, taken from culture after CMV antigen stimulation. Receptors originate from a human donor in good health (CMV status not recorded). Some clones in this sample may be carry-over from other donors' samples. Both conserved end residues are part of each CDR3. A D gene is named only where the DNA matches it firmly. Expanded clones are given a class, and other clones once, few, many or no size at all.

CASSTLRDAEETQYF,TGTGCCAGCAGTACCTTGCGGGACGCAGAAGAGACCCAGTACTTC,TRBJ2-5,many,-,TRBV6-5
CASSEWGATPGELFF,TGTGCCAGCAGTGAATGGGGGGCCACACCCGGGGAGCTGTTTTTT,TRBJ2-2,few,-,TRBV6-1
CATSDNPGQGQPATNEKLFF,TGTGCCACCAGTGACAACCCGGGACAGGGGCAACCCGCAACTAATGAAAAACTGTTTTTT,TRBJ1-4,once,TRBD1,TRBV24-1
CASSAKQGDYMNTEAFF,TGTGCCAGCAGCGCCAAACAGGGGGACTACATGAACACTGAAGCTTTCTTT,TRBJ1-1,once,TRBD1,TRBV9
CASSEVAGVYNEQFF,TGCGCCAGCAGTGAGGTGGCGGGGGTCTACAATGAGCAGTTCTTC,TRBJ2-1,few,TRBD2,TRBV10-1
CATSGDRSPNTEAFF,TGTGCCACCAGCGGAGACAGGTCACCGAACACTGAAGCTTTCTTT,TRBJ1-1,-,-,TRBV15
CASSQRFRDPLLYNEQFF,TGTGCCAGCAGCCAAAGGTTCCGGGACCCCCTACTCTACAATGAGCAGTTCTTC,TRBJ2-1,-,-,TRBV3-1
CASSEAGTISSYNSPLHF,TGTGCCAGCAGTGAAGCGGGGACAATTAGCTCCTATAATTCACCCCTCCACTTT,TRBJ1-6,-,-,TRBV2
CASDSPTGSYEQYF,TGTGCTAGTGATTCCCCGACAGGGTCCTACGAGCAGTACTTC,TRBJ2-7,-,TRBD1,TRBV12-5
CASSLFAGGIDEQFF,TGCGCCAGCAGCTTGTTCGCAGGGGGCATCGATGAGCAGTTCTTC,TRBJ2-1,once,TRBD1,TRBV5-1
CASSMPGPRAGELFF,TGTGCCAGCAGCATGCCGGGACCGAGGGCCGGGGAGCTGTTTTTT,TRBJ2-2,-,-,TRBV7-9
CASSRGSATNEKLFF,TGTGCCAGCAGCCGGGGGAGTGCAACTAATGAAAAACTGTTTTTT,TRBJ1-4,many,-,TRBV7-2
CASSSERTSYNEQFF,TGTGCCAGCAGCTCCGAACGTACCTCCTACAATGAGCAGTTCTTC,TRBJ2-1,many,-,TRBV7-2
CASSQEVVRAKNIQYF,TGTGCCAGCAGCCAAGAGGTGGTGAGGGCCAAAAACATTCAGTACTTC,TRBJ2-4,-,-,TRBV3-1
CASSFWEGNNNQPQHF,TGTGCCAGCAGTTTTTGGGAAGGGAATAACAATCAGCCCCAGCATTTT,TRBJ1-5,once,-,TRBV12-3/TRBV12-4
CASSYSGDGLNTEAFF,TGTGCCAGCAGTTACTCCGGAGACGGACTGAACACTGAAGCTTTCTTT,TRBJ1-1,few,-,TRBV6-5
CASSLSGLRQETQYF,TGTGCCAGCAGCTTATCGGGACTACGACAAGAGACCCAGTACTTC,TRBJ2-5,few,TRBD2,TRBV7-6
CASSLSYLGTWSQETQYF,TGTGCCAGCAGCTTATCTTACTTGGGAACATGGAGTCAAGAGACCCAGTACTTC,TRBJ2-5,many,-,TRBV7-2
CASSEGTSPNTGELFF,TGTGCCAGCAGTGAGGGGACTAGCCCAAACACCGGGGAGCTGTTTTTT,TRBJ2-2,few,TRBD2,TRBV2
CASSEHLSGTQYF,TGTGCCAGCAGTGAACACCTTAGCGGAACGCAGTATTTT,TRBJ2-3,few,-,TRBV2
CASSSGAGINTGELFF,TGTGCCAGCAGCAGCGGGGCGGGGATTAACACCGGGGAGCTGTTTTTT,TRBJ2-2,few,TRBD2,TRBV7-9
CASSLAGHLGDYGYTF,TGTGCCAGCAGCTTGGCGGGACACCTGGGCGACTATGGCTACACCTTC,TRBJ1-2,-,-,TRBV5-6
CATSDQDRGQFF,TGTGCCACCAGTGATCAGGACAGGGGCCAGTTCTTC,TRBJ2-1,once,TRBD1,TRBV24-1
CASTAGSYEQYF,TGTGCCAGCACGGCTGGCAGCTACGAGCAGTACTTC,TRBJ2-7,few,-,TRBV7-9
CASSYAHGQEGNTGELFF,TGTGCCAGCAGTTACGCTCATGGACAGGAGGGGAACACCGGGGAGCTGTTTTTT,TRBJ2-2,many,-,TRBV6-5
CATSREIGFGTEAFF,TGTGCCACCAGCAGAGAGATAGGTTTCGGCACTGAAGCTTTCTTT,TRBJ1-1,-,-,TRBV15
CASGWSRDSGLSTEAFF,TGTGCTAGTGGTTGGTCTCGGGACTCAGGGCTCAGTACTGAAGCTTTCTTT,TRBJ1-1,few,-,TRBV12-5
CAVWGGTEAFF,TGTGCGGTCTGGGGGGGAACTGAAGCTTTCTTT,TRBJ1-1,-,-,TRBV2
CASSLLVLSTDTQYF,TGTGCCAGCAGCTTATTGGTCCTTAGCACAGATACGCAGTATTTT,TRBJ2-3,few,-,TRBV7-9
CASSPLTGRDTQYF,TGTGCCAGCTCACCTTTGACTGGGAGAGATACGCAGTATTTT,TRBJ2-3,-,-,TRBV18
CATSESGLQPQHF,TGTGCCACCAGTGAATCAGGGTTACAGCCCCAGCATTTT,TRBJ1-5,few,-,TRBV24-1
CASSLLGTGLNTEAFF,TGTGCCAGCAGCTTACTAGGGACAGGCTTGAACACTGAAGCTTTCTTT,TRBJ1-1,many,TRBD1,TRBV7-9
CASSQPDRGHQPQHF,TGCGCCAGCAGCCAACCGGACAGGGGGCATCAGCCCCAGCATTTT,TRBJ1-5,few,TRBD1,TRBV4-1
CASSLGGVGSAYEQYF,TGTGCCAGCAGCTTAGGGGGCGTGGGGAGTGCCTACGAGCAGTACTTC,TRBJ2-7,-,-,TRBV11-1
CASSLNGPSTDTQYF,TGTGCCAGCAGCTTAAACGGTCCTAGCACAGATACGCAGTATTTT,TRBJ2-3,many,-,TRBV7-2
CASSYLGKAGNTIYF,TGTGCCAGCAGTTATCTAGGCAAAGCTGGAAACACCATATATTTT,TRBJ1-3,-,-,TRBV12-3/TRBV12-4
CSAKRDFRGYNSPLHF,TGCAGTGCTAAGCGGGACTTTAGGGGCTATAATTCACCCCTCCACTTT,TRBJ1-6,many,-,TRBV20-1
CSAGYGVDWTGHQPQHF,TGCAGTGCTGGGTACGGAGTTGATTGGACAGGGCACCAGCCCCAGCATTTT,TRBJ1-5,few,TRBD1,TRBV20-1
CSVLETGEVIYGYTF,TGCAGCGTTCTAGAGACAGGAGAGGTGATATATGGCTACACCTTC,TRBJ1-2,-,-,TRBV29-1
CASSYSVTDYEQYF,TGTGCCAGCAGTTACTCGGTTACAGACTACGAGCAGTACTTC,TRBJ2-7,few,-,TRBV6-6
CASDEGGTGELFF,TGTGCCAGCGACGAGGGGGGAACCGGGGAGCTGTTTTTT,TRBJ2-2,-,-,TRBV6-2/TRBV6-3
CASSLTAVNNSPLHF,TGTGCCAGCAGTTTAACAGCCGTGAATAATTCACCCCTCCACTTT,TRBJ1-6,-,-,TRBV27